The text below deals with one T cell receptor beta chain. This clonotype came up many times. Its antigen target is currently unknown. No qualities accompany the bases; no much larger clone lies one base away. V is reduced by 4 bases and J by 2 bases, leaving a spacing of 12 bases between them. The CDR1 and CDR2 encoded by the germline V gene are SGHRS and YFSETQ. Spanning cysteine to phenylalanine, the CDR3 consists of 14 amino acids. Only the CDR3 DNA stays, 42 bases, in frame from base 1. The data were obtained in a study of CD8+CD57+ T cells in acquired aplastic anemia (dated 2018 in TCRdb). Study-wide context: DNA extracted from sorted CD4+ and CD8+ cells had a mean of 3.2 ug, with a range of 0.2 to 27.4 ug. Healthy donor samples averaged approximately 10 million reads for CD4+ and roughly 12 million for CD8+ cells. General conclusions and limits of the study: Twenty-nine CD8+ CDR3 sequences were found in both patients and controls but appeared to be highly expressed in patients and within the immunodominant clones of the patients. No significant difference in CD8+ Simpson's diversity was found between patients and healthy controls (P=0.060).

TCR beta VDJ combination and CDR3 sequence profiling used genomic DNA as the template. An Illumina HiSeq 2000 was used for TCR repertoire sequencing. In the authors' own workflow: Repertoires were assessed using TRBV/TRBJ rearrangement plots, CDR3 size and DJ length profiles, and Simpson's diversity index. Whichever DNA sequence was most abundant in the deep sequencing data was defined as the immunodominant clone. CDR3 amino acid sequences were checked for sharing across subjects and were also compared against the VDJdb database and published repertoires. TCRdb reprocessed the public reads (quality trimming at Q25 with fastp, clone calling with MiXCR) and kept in-frame beta chains. Each entry merges the rows of one CDR3 protein and shows their most common DNA and genes. These V and J calls originate from TCRdb's pipeline instead of the authors' own analysis. The sample has hundreds of thousands of distinct CDR3 sequences on record, about two thirds of them singletons. Approximately 3.9% of the sample rests with the top ten.

In this study, sorted CD4+ and CD8+ T cells from the blood of healthy subjects and of severe aplastic anemia patients had their TCR repertoires deep-sequenced. Ficoll-Paque density gradient centrifugation was used to isolate peripheral blood mononuclear cells. CD4+ and CD8+ T cells were sorted by FACS or magnetic beads before DNA extraction. Rearrangement joined TRBV5-1 to TRBJ1-2, with TRBD1 as a weak D call on 6 bases. The TCR sequence derives from a human donor in good health, serving as a control. Sequenced sample: sorted CD4+, CD8+, or CD8+CD57+ T cells (not recorded which) from PBMCs. The DNA reads TGCGCCAGCAGCGAACAGGGTCTGAACTATGGCTACACCTTC. This translates into CASSEQGLNYGYTF.